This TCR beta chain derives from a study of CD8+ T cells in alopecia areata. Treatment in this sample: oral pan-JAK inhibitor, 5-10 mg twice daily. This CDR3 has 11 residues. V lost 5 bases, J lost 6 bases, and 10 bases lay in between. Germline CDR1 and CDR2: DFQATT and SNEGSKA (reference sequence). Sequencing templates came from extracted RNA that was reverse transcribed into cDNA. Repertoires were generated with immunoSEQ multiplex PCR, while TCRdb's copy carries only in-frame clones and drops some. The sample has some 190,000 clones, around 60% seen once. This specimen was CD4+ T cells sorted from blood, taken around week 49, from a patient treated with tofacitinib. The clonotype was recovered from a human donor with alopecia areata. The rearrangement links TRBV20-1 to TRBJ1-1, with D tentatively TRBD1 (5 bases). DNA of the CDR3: TGCAGTGCTCTAGGGGCTGCTGAAGCTTTCTTT. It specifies CSALGAAEAFF.